Each of the 24 T cell receptor beta chains below was sequenced from the same sample in a study of T cells in Graves' hyperthyroidism and ophthalmopathy. The CDR3 regions of TCR beta were amplified from RNA transcripts. An initial round of RT-PCR targeting the TCR CDR3 relied on the HTBI primer set. TCRdb processed the multiplex PCR reads anew with MiXCR; each CDR3 protein has one entry. The data show 600,000 or so distinct CDR3 sequences, roughly 16% seen once. Material: blood. These receptors were collected from a woman under 40 with Graves' hyperthyroidism.

Of note for this clonotype: Given a much more abundant clone one base away, this may be a read error. This chain joins TRBV7-2 and TRBJ1-2; D ambiguous. V lost 5 bases and J lost 6, with 13 bases in between. The CDR3 has 13 amino acids. Germline V lookup: CDR1 SGHTA, CDR2 FQGNSA. The chain's CDR3 is CASSPQSPDGYTF. In DNA, the CDR3 is TGTGCCAGCAGCCCACAGTCTCCGGATGGCTACACCTTC.

This clonotype was found many times. The chain combines TRBV27 with TRBJ2-7, with 9 bases identical to TRBD2. The CDR3 spans 15 residues. The germline V gene encodes CDR1 MNHEY and CDR2 SMNVEV (reference sequence). Germline trimming cut 4 bases from V and 3 bases from J; bases unmatched to any gene: 7. The CDR3 protein is CASSSSTSGYYEQYF. CDR3 nucleotides: TGTGCCAGCAGTTCATCAACTAGCGGGTACTACGAGCAGTACTTC.

This clonotype was observed a handful of times. The genes are TRBV27 and TRBJ2-7; a weak D match, TRBD2 (6 bases). The V gene lost 5 bases and the J gene lost 2 bases, with 16 bases spanning the gap. From germline, CDR1 is MNHEY and CDR2 SMNVEV (reference sequence). The CDR3 totals 15 residues. DNA of the CDR3: TGTGCCAGCAGTCTAAAAGCGGGCCCAACCTACGAGCAGTACTTC. It translates to CASSLKAGPTYEQYF.

This clonotype was seen ten or more times. The DNA for the CDR3 is TGTGCCAGCAGTTTAGCTCCGGAAACAAGCGAGCAGTACTTC. The encoded protein is CASSLAPETSEQYF. This sequence joins TRBV28 and TRBJ2-7; D unresolved. Trimming took 2 bases from V and 6 from J, leaving 14 bases between them. The CDR3 runs to 14 residues. The germline CDR1 and CDR2 sequences are MDHEN and SYDVKM.

This clonotype was counted many times. This rearrangement joins TRBV28 to TRBJ2-7; D unresolved. Per germline, CDR1 MDHEN and CDR2 SYDVKM. V lost 5 bases and J lost 4, with 9 bases in between. The length of the CDR3 is 12 residues. DNA of the CDR3: TGTGCCAGCAGTATACAGAGATACGAGCAGTACTTC. Translating it yields CASSIQRYEQYF.

This clonotype appeared many times. The chain employs TRBV20-1 and TRBJ2-7; D call uncertain. Germline V CDR1 and CDR2: DFQATT, SNEGSKA (reference sequence). The CDR3 consists of 13 residues. The germline V and J ends were trimmed by 2 bases and 0 bases, with 8 bases remaining between them. The CDR3, as DNA: TGCAGTGCTAGACAGGCAGGCTCCTACGAGCAGTACTTC. Protein sequence: CSARQAGSYEQYF.

This clonotype was detected ten times or more. The V call is TRBV12-3 or TRBV12-4, the J call TRBJ2-1; D gene uncertain. The length of the CDR3 is 14 residues. The V and J ends lost 2 bases and 8 bases respectively, with 13 bases between them. In nucleotides, the CDR3 is TGTGCCAGCAGTTTAATGAAGGACCAGGATGAGCAGTTCTTC. Amino acids: CASSLMKDQDEQFF.

This clonotype came up a few times. The V and J genes are TRBV29-1 and TRBJ2-7; the match to TRBD1 covers 7 bases. V gave up 6 bases and J gave up 2 bases; unmatched junction bases: 10. Germline V gives CDR1 SQVTM, CDR2 ANQGSEA. The CDR3 consists of 14 residues. CDR3 bases: TGCAGCGTACCATCCGGGACAGCACCCTACGAGCAGTACTTC. Its protein product is CSVPSGTAPYEQYF.

This clonotype has only a few counts. V gene TRBV10-2 combines with J gene TRBJ2-3; 13 nucleotides align to TRBD2. The germline gives CDR1 WSHSY, CDR2 SAAADI. This CDR3 comprises 19 residues. V dropped 7 bases and J dropped 0; count of bases not matched to a gene: 13. CDR3 DNA: TGCGCCAGCACTATGACAGCCCCGGGACTAGCGGGGAGCACAGATACGCAGTATTTT. Translating gives CASTMTAPGLAGSTDTQYF.

This clonotype was recorded many times. This chain joins TRBV20-1 and TRBJ1-1; 7 bases map to TRBD1. This CDR3 has 11 amino acids. V shed 1 base and J 10 bases; nucleotides not matched to a gene: 3. In germline, CDR1 is DFQATT, CDR2 SNEGSKA (reference sequence). The CDR3 reads CSARGRGRAFF. CDR3 nucleotides: TGCAGTGCTAGAGGCAGGGGGAGAGCTTTCTTT.

V is TRBV19 and J is TRBJ1-2, with 9 nucleotides matching TRBD1. CDR3 length: 12 residues. V shed 11 bases, J shed 7 bases, and the junction held 8 bases outside the gene matches. Germline CDR1 LNHDA, CDR2 SQIVND (reference sequence). Here the CDR3 DNA reads TGTGCCGGCGGGACAGGGATCGGTGGCTACACCTTC. Translated: CAGGTGIGGYTF.

This clonotype was counted between two and nine times. The genes are TRBV7-9 and TRBJ2-1, with 8 bases aligning to TRBD1. V trimming: 3 bases; J trimming: 2 bases; junction bases outside the gene matches: 3. The CDR3 extends over 15 amino acids. The V gene's germline CDR1 is SEHNR and CDR2 FQNEAQ (reference sequence). This chain's CDR3 is CASSFPGQAYNEQFF. The CDR3 coding sequence is TGTGCCAGCAGCTTTCCGGGACAGGCCTACAATGAGCAGTTCTTC.

In this sample, this clonotype turned up many times. The rearrangement uses TRBV7-9 and TRBJ2-5, with 9 bases that match TRBD2. J gave up 3 bases and V 5 bases, and 4 bases lay outside the gene matches. Germline V gene sequence: CDR1 SEHNR, CDR2 FQNEAQ (reference sequence). CDR3 length equals 14 residues. The CDR3 DNA is TGTGCCAGCAGCCAGACTAGCGGCAAAGAGACCCAGTACTTC. Translating it yields CASSQTSGKETQYF.

This clonotype was found many times. The rearrangement uses TRBV2 and TRBJ2-3; TRBD2 matches at 10 bases. J lost 5 bases, V lost 9 bases, and 17 bases had no gene match. Germline V lookup: CDR1 SNHLY, CDR2 FYNNEI. This CDR3 is built from 17 residues. The CDR3 loop is CARGPGGLAGAVDTQYF. CDR3 coding DNA: TGTGCCAGGGGGCCCGGTGGGCTAGCGGGAGCTGTAGATACGCAGTATTTT.

This sequence joins TRBV9 and TRBJ2-5; D may be TRBD1 (6 bases). V dropped 0 bases and J dropped 2 bases, with 11 bases sitting between them. CDR1 is SGDLS, CDR2 YYNGEE, per germline. The length of the CDR3 is 15 residues. Here the CDR3 DNA reads TGTGCCAGCAGCGTAGCAGGGGTATGGCAAGAGACCCAGTACTTC. Amino acid sequence: CASSVAGVWQETQYF.

This clonotype came up many times. This chain connects TRBV7-9 to TRBJ2-3; D not certain. The CDR3 is 15 residues long. V was clipped by 5 bases and J by 4 bases, with 16 bases between them. CDR1 and CDR2 (germline): SEHNR, FQNEAQ (reference sequence). Here the CDR3 reads CASSPGSRASDTQYF. The CDR3 DNA follows: TGTGCCAGCAGCCCCGGGTCAAGGGCATCAGATACGCAGTATTTT.

At least ten counts were recorded for this clonotype. V usage is TRBV20-1 and J usage is TRBJ2-3, with 9 bases matching TRBD2. After removal of 7 bases from V and 3 bases from J, the junction contained 5 bases not matched to a gene. Germline loops: CDR1 DFQATT, CDR2 SNEGSKA (reference sequence). The CDR3 runs 13 residues. For the CDR3, the DNA is TGCAGTGTCCCGACTAGCGGAACAGATACGCAGTATTTT. Its protein product is CSVPTSGTDTQYF.

This clonotype was seen repeatedly, ten times or more. The chain is built from TRBV6-1 and TRBJ1-6, with 9 bases fitting TRBD1. Germline CDR1 and CDR2: MNHNS and SASEGT. This CDR3 spans 15 amino acids. V trimming: 3 bases; J trimming: 10 bases; junction bases outside the gene matches: 7. The CDR3 region has the DNA TGTGCCAGCAGTGAGCAGGGACAGGGCCAGTCACCCCTCCACTTT. Its translation: CASSEQGQGQSPLHF.

In its sample, this clonotype was seen a few times. This chain connects TRBV27 to TRBJ2-7; 10 nucleotides align to TRBD1. V was clipped by 4 bases and J by 4 bases; unmatched bases: 10. This CDR3 region has 16 residues. Germline assignment: CDR1 MNHEY and CDR2 SMNVEV (reference sequence). The CDR3 sequence: CASSSLSGGQGYEQYF. The CDR3 DNA reads TGTGCCAGCAGTTCGCTTTCCGGGGGACAGGGGTACGAGCAGTACTTC.

This clonotype was found many times. The rearrangement links TRBV28 to TRBJ2-3; 9 bases align to TRBD2. This CDR3 is 17 amino acids long. V was clipped by 5 bases and J by 3 bases; unmatched bases: 12. Germline V gene sequence: CDR1 MDHEN, CDR2 SYDVKM. CDR3 in amino acids: CASSSPGSGSKTDTQYF. CDR3 coding DNA: TGTGCCAGCAGTAGTCCCGGTAGCGGGAGTAAAACAGATACGCAGTATTTT.

The chain combines TRBV10-3 with TRBJ2-3; a weak D match, TRBD2 (6 bases). From germline, CDR1 is ENHRY and CDR2 SYGVKD. This CDR3 spans 14 amino acids. V lost 10 bases and J 1 base, leaving 15 bases between the germline ends. The CDR3 protein is CATERDSGTDTQYF. In nucleotides, the CDR3 is TGTGCCACCGAACGGGACTCCGGCACAGATACGCAGTATTTT.

This sequence joins TRBV20-1 and TRBJ2-7, with 7 bases fitting TRBD2. Germline CDR1 is DFQATT and CDR2 is SNEGSKA (reference sequence). The CDR3 loop spans 17 amino acids. V was pared by 0 bases and J by 2 bases, with 13 bases of the junction left unmatched. The CDR3 nucleotides read TGCAGTGCTAGAGATTCTACCGCCGGGACTACAACCTACGAGCAGTACTTC. Amino acids: CSARDSTAGTTTYEQYF.

The chain is built from TRBV10-2 and TRBJ2-1; D ambiguous. This CDR3 contains 13 residues. The V end lost 0 bases, the J end lost 6 bases, and 6 bases lay between the germline ends. Germline values: CDR1 WSHSY, CDR2 SAAADI. The CDR3 nucleotides are TGCGCCAGCAGTGAGTCGGACGGCAATGAGCAGTTCTTC. As protein: CASSESDGNEQFF.

DNA for the CDR3: TGTGCCAGCAGTTTACCACCCACAGGGCAGAACACTGAAGCTTTCTTT. It is translated as CASSLPPTGQNTEAFF. V usage is TRBV12-3 or TRBV12-4 and J usage is TRBJ1-1; TRBD1 is a possible D gene (6 bases). Trimming took 2 bases from V and 1 from J, leaving 14 bases between them. The length of the CDR3 is 16 residues.